This TCR beta chain was identified during a study of blood T cell repertoires in COVID-19. Study-level information: From the United States, Italy and Spain came samples of acute and convalescent COVID-19. Sources were T cells, B-cell-depleted T cells, or PBMCs; the material itself was cDNA or gDNA.

Authors' analysis steps: Counts of nucleated cells, estimated from reference gene primer amplification, were obtained. The protocol was immunoSEQ multiplex PCR, while the TCRdb copy is restricted to in-frame clones and leaves out a portion. V and J calls and clone size are as listed in that table; D and trimming were resolved from the DNA. This table has about 15,000 clones, around 82% appearing once. J was trimmed by 0 bases and V by 7 bases; bases with no gene match: 9. CDR1 and CDR2 from the germline V gene are LNHDA and SQIVND (reference sequence). The CDR3 spans 16 residues. This clonotype was obtained from a human donor in a cohort sampled during active COVID-19. This rearrangement joins TRBV19 to TRBJ1-3; 7 bases agree with TRBD1. Sequencing was carried out using peripheral blood. The CDR3 nucleotides read TGTGCCAGTAACACGGGACAGTCATTCTCTGGAAACACCATATATTTT. This translates into CASNTGQSFSGNTIYF.